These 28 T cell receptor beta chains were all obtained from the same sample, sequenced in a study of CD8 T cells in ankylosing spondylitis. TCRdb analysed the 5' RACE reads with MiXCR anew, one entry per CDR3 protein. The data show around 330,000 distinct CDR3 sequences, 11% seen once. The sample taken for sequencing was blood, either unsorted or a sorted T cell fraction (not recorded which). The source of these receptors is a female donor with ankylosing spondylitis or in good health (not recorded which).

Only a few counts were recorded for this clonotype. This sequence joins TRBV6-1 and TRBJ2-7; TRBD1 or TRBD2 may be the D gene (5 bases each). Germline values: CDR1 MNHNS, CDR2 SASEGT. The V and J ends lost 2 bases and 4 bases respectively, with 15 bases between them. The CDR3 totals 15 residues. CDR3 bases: TGTGCCAGCAGTGAAAGAGGGACGGGTCATTACGAGCAGTACTTC. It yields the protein CASSERGTGHYEQYF.

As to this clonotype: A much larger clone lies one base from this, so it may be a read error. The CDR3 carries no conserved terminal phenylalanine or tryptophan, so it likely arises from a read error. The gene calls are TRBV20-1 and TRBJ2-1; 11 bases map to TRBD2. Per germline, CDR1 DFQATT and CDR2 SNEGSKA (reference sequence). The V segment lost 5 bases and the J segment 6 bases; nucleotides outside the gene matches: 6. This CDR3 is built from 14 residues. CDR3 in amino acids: CSALTSGSSNEQFL. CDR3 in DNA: TGCAGTGCTTTAACTAGCGGGAGTAGCAATGAGCAGTTCCTC.

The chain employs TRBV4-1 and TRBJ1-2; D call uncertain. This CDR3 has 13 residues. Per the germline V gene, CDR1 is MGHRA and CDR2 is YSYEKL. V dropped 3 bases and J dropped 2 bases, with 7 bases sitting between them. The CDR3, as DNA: TGCGCCAGCAGCCAGGGTGAAAACTATGGCTACACCTTC. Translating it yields CASSQGENYGYTF.

The CDR3 sequence is CASSFPRRGEEKLFF. The CDR3 DNA reads TGTGCCAGCAGCTTTCCGAGGAGGGGGGAAGAAAAACTGTTTTTT. This sequence joins TRBV7-2 and TRBJ1-4; D may be TRBD1 (6 bases). Germline V gene sequence: CDR1 SGHTA, CDR2 FQGNSA. V was pared by 3 bases and J by 8 bases, with 16 bases between. The CDR3 totals 15 residues.

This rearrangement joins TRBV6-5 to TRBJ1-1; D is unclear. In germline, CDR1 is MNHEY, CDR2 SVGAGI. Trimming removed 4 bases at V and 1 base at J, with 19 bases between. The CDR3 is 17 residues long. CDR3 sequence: CASSSPRVIKENTEAFF. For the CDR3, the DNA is TGTGCCAGCAGTTCCCCGAGGGTTATAAAGGAGAACACTGAAGCTTTCTTT.

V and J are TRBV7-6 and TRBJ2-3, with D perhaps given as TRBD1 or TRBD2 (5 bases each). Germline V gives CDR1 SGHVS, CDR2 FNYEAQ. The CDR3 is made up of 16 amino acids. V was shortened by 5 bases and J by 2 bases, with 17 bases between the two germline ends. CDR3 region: CASSPEPVGTTDTQYF. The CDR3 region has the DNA TGTGCCAGCAGCCCCGAACCCGTAGGGACCACAGATACGCAGTATTTT.

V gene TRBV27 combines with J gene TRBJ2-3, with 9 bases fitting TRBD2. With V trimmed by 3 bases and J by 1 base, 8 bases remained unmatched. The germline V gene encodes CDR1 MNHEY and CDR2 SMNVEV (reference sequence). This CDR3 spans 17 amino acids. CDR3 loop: CASSFGWLAGRTDTQYF. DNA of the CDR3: TGTGCCAGCAGTTTCGGGTGGCTAGCGGGGCGCACAGATACGCAGTATTTT.

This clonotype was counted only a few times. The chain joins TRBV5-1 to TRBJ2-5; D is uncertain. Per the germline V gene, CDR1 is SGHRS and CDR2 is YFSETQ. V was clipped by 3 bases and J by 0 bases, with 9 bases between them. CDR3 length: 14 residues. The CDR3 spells CASSSTTDQETQYF. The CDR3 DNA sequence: TGCGCCAGCAGCTCTACAACCGACCAAGAGACCCAGTACTTC.

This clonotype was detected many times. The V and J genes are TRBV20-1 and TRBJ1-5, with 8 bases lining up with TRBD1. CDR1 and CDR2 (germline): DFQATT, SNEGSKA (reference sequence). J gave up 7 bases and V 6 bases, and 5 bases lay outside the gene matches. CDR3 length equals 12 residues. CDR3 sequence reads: CSAGQGEQPQHF. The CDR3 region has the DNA TGCAGTGCCGGACAGGGTGAACAGCCCCAGCATTTT.

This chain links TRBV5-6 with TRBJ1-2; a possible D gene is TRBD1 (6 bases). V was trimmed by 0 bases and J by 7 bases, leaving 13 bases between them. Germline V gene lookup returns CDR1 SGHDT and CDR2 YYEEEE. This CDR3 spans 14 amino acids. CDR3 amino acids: CASSLVSQGSGYTF. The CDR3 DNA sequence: TGTGCCAGCAGCTTGGTCTCCCAGGGGTCTGGCTACACCTTC.

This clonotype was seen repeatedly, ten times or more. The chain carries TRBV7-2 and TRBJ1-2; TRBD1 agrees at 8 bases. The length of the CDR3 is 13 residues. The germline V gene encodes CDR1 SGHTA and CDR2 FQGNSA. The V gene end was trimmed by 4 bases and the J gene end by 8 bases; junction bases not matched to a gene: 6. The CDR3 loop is CASSWTGMGGYTF. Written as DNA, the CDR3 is TGTGCCAGCAGCTGGACAGGGATGGGGGGCTACACCTTC.

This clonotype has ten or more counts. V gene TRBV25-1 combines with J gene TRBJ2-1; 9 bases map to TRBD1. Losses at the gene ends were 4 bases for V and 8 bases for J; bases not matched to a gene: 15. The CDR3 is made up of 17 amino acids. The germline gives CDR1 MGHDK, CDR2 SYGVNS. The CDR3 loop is CASSGFSGTGKGDEQFF. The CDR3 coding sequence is TGTGCCAGCAGTGGTTTTTCCGGGACAGGGAAGGGAGATGAGCAGTTCTTC.

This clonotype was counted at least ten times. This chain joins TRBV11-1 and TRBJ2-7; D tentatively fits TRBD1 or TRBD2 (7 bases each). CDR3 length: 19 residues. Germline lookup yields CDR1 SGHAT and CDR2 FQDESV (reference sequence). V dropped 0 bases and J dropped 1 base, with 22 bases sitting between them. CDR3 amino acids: CASSLAQGGTLTSSYEQYF. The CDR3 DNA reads TGTGCCAGCAGCTTAGCTCAGGGGGGGACACTCACTTCATCCTACGAGCAGTACTTC.

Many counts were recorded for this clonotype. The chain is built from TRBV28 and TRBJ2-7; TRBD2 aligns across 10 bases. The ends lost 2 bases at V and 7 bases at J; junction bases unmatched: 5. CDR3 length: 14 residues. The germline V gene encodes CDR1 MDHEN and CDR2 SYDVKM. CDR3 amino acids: CASSLIAGGYEQYF. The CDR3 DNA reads TGTGCCAGCAGTTTAATAGCGGGAGGATATGAGCAGTACTTC.

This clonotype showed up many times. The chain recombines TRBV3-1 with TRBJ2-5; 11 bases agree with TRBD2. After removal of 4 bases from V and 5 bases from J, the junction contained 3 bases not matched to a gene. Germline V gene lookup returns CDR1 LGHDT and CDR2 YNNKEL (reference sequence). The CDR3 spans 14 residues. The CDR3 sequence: CASSRRLAGETQYF. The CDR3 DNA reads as TGTGCCAGCAGCCGAAGACTAGCGGGGGAGACCCAGTACTTC.

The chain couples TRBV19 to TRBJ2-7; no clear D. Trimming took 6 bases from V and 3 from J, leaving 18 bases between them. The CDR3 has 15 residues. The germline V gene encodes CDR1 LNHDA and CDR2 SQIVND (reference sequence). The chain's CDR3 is CASRSHLRADYEQYF. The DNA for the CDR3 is TGTGCCAGTAGGAGCCACCTCCGGGCAGACTACGAGCAGTACTTC. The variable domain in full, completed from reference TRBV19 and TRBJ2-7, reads DGGITQSPKYLFRKEGQNVTLSCEQNLNHDAMYWYRQDPGQGLRLIYYSQIVNDFQKGDIAEGYSVSREKKESFPLTVTSAQKNPTAFYLCASRSHLRADYEQYFGPGTRLTVT.

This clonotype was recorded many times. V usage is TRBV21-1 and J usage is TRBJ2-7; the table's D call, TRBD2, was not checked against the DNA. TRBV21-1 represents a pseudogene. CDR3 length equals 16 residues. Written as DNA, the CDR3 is TGTGCCAGCAGCAAAGCAGTTCTGACTACGACCTACGAGCAGTACTTC. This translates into CASSKAVLTTTYEQYF.

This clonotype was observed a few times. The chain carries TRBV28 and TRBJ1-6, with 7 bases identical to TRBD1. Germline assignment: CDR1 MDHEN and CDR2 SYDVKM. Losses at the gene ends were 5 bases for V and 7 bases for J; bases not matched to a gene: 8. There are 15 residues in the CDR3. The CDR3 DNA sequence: TGTGCCAGCAGTCCAGGGGGGGGGGGAAATTCACCCCTCCACTTT. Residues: CASSPGGGGNSPLHF.

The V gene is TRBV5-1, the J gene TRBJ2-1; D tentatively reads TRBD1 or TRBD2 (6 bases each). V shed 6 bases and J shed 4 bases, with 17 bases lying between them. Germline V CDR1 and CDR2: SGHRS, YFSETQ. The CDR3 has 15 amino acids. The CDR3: CASKLEGDSYNEQFF. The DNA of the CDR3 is TGCGCCAGCAAACTCGAGGGGGACTCATACAATGAGCAGTTCTTC. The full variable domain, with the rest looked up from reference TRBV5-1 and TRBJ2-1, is KAGVTQTPRYLIKTRGQQVTLSCSPISGHRSVSWYQQTPGQGLQFLFEYFSETQRNKGNFPGRFSGRQFSNSRSEMNVSTLELGDSALYLCASKLEGDSYNEQFFGPGTRLTVL.

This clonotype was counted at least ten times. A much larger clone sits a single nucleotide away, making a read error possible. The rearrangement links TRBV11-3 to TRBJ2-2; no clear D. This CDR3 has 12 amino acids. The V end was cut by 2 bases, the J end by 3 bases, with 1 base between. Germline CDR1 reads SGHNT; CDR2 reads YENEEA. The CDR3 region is CASSLYTGELFF. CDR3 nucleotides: TGTGCCAGCAGCTTATACACCGGGGAGCTGTTTTTT.

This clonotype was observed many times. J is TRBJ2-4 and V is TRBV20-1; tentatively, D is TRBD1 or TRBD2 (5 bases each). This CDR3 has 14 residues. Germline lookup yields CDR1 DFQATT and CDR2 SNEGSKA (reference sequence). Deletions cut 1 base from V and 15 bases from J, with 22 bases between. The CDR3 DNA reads TGCAGTGCTAGAGTAGTCCCGAGACAGAGGGCTACGTACTTC. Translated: CSARVVPRQRATYF.

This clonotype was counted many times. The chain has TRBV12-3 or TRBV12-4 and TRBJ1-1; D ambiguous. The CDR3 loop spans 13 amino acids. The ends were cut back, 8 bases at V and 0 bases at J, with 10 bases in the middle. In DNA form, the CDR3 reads TGTGCCAGCGCGGGGTACATGAACACTGAAGCTTTCTTT. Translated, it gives CASAGYMNTEAFF.

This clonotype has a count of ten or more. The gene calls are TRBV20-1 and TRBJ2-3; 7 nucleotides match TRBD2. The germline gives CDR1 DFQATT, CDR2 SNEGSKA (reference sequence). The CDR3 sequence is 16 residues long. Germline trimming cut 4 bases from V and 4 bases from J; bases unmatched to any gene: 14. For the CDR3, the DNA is TGCAGTGCTACTATAGGACTAGGGTCAGGCGCAGATACGCAGTATTTT. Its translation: CSATIGLGSGADTQYF.

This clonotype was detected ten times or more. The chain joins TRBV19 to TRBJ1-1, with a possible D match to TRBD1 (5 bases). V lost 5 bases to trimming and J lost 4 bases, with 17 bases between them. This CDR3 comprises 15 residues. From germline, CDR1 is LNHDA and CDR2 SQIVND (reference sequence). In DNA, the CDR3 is TGTGCCAGTAGTCCCTGGACACCGGAGGGCACTGAAGCTTTCTTT. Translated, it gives CASSPWTPEGTEAFF.

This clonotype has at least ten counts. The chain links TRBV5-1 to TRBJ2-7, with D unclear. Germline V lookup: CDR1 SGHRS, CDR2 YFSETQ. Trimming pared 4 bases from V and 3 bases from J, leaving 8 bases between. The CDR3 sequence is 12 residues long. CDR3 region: CASSGDLYEQYF. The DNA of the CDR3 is TGCGCCAGCAGCGGGGATCTCTACGAGCAGTACTTC.

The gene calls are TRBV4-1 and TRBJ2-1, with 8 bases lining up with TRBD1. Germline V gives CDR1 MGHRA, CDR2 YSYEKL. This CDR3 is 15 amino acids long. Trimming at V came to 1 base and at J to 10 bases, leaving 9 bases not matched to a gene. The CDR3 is CASSQGTGSFNEQFF. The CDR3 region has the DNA TGCGCCAGCAGCCAAGGGACAGGGAGCTTCAACGAGCAGTTCTTC.

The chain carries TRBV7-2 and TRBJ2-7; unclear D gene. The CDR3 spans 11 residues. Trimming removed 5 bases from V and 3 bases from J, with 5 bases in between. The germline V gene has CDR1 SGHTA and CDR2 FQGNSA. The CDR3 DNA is TGTGCCAGCAGCCTCTACTACGAGCAGTACTTC. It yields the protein CASSLYYEQYF. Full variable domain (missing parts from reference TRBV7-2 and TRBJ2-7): GAGVSQSPSNKVTEKGKDVELRCDPISGHTALYWYRQSLGQGLEFLIYFQGNSAPDKSGLPSDRFSAERTGGSVSTLTIQRTQQEDSAVYLCASSLYYEQYFGPGTRLTVT.

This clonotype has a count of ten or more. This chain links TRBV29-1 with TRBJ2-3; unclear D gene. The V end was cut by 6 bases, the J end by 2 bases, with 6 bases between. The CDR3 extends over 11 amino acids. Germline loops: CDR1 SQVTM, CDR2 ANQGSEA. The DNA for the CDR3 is TGCAGCGTGGCTAACACAGATACGCAGTATTTT. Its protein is CSVANTDTQYF.